This T cell receptor beta chain was captured in a study of Graves' ophthalmopathy and Graves' hyperthyroidism. Study-wide background: Specimen type is peripheral blood, obtained at initial diagnosis before any treatment.

Someone took the PBMCs out of 10 ml of fresh peripheral blood. Using RNA transcripts, the TCR beta CDR3 regions were amplified. Investigators did first-round RT-PCR with HTBI primers, then second-round multiplex PCR. TCRdb ran MiXCR on the multiplex PCR reads and lists one entry per CDR3 protein. Here the sample spans about 740,000 distinct CDR3 sequences, 40% being singletons. The germline V gene encodes CDR1 SEHNR and CDR2 FQNEAQ (reference sequence). The V segment lost 5 bases and the J segment 6 bases; nucleotides outside the gene matches: 8. This CDR3 has 16 residues. The sample comprised peripheral blood. The sequence was collected from an adult man with Graves' ophthalmopathy. The chain joins TRBV7-9 to TRBJ1-4, with 11 bases identical to TRBD1. The chain's CDR3 is CASSPRTGGLYEKLFF. The CDR3 DNA sequence: TGTGCCAGCAGCCCTAGGACAGGGGGCCTCTATGAAAAACTGTTTTTT.